This T cell receptor beta chain was recovered during a study of OX40 agonist ivuxolimab in advanced cancers. The overall study: Ivuxolimab doses were 0.01, 0.1, 0.3, 1.5, 3 or 10 mg/kg every 2 weeks. With a range of roughly 20 to 85, age averaged about 59 years, and around 80% were male. Study-wide points: The CD4+ and CD8+ T cells in the blood had expanded clonally by week 6 at 0.1 to 3.0 mg/kg.

Of note for this clone: Its cognate antigen is unknown.

Clones were read by immunoSEQ multiplex PCR, and TCRdb kept only the in-frame ones, dropping some. Of approximately 60,000 clones in the sample, about 94% were seen once. Germline V gene sequence: CDR1 LGHNT, CDR2 FRNRAP. The CDR3 extends over 13 amino acids. V shed 3 bases and J 10 bases; nucleotides not matched to a gene: 7. The sequence derives from an adult with an advanced solid tumor such as melanoma, head and neck, liver or kidney cancer. The chain has TRBV12-5 and TRBJ1-1; TRBD1 matches 8 bases. The source material was CD4+ or CD8+ T cells sorted from blood, sampled in a trial of the OX40 agonist ivuxolimab. The CDR3 protein is CASGLDRGWGAFF. Here the CDR3 DNA reads TGTGCTAGTGGTTTAGACAGGGGCTGGGGAGCTTTCTTT. Variable domain in full (rest from reference TRBV12-5 and TRBJ1-1): DARVTQTPRHKVTEMGQEVTMRCQPILGHNTVFWYRQTMMQGLELLAYFRNRAPLDDSGMPKDRFSAEMPDATLATLKIQPSEPRDSAVYFCASGLDRGWGAFFGQGTRLTVV.